Listed here are 25 T cell receptor beta chains from one sample, sequenced in a study of T cells in Graves' hyperthyroidism and ophthalmopathy (dated by TCRdb to the late 2010s). Library preparation used multiplex PCR. The sample was run on an Illumina HiSeq 2000. The TCR beta CDR3 regions were amplified from RNA transcripts. For the first round of RT-PCR on the TCR CDR3, the HTBI primer set was used together with the Qiagen OneStep RT-PCR kit. TCRdb trimmed the raw reads at Q25, called clones with MiXCR and kept productive beta chains. Duplicate CDR3 protein sequences are folded into a single record with the most common DNA and genes. In all, the sample holds under 350,000 distinct CDR3 sequences, and 15% to 20% of those were seen once. The ten top clones hold under 55% of the sample. Specimen: blood. All receptors come from a woman between 50 and 59 years old with Graves' hyperthyroidism.

The CDR3 DNA follows: TGTGCCAGCGGAGCGGGAGTAGAAGATACGCAGTATTTT. Its translation: CASGAGVEDTQYF. The chain uses TRBV19 and TRBJ2-3; 8 bases line up with TRBD2. The trim removed 9 bases at V and 5 bases at J, leaving 7 bases unmatched. Germline V gene lookup returns CDR1 LNHDA and CDR2 SQIVND (reference sequence). The CDR3 loop spans 13 amino acids.

V usage is TRBV5-5 and J usage is TRBJ1-2; 8 bases are shared with TRBD1. The CDR3 has 15 amino acids. Germline V gene lookup returns CDR1 SGHKS and CDR2 YYEKEE (reference sequence). Trimming at V came to 4 bases and at J to 6 bases, leaving 11 bases not matched to a gene. The DNA for the CDR3 is TGTGCCAGCAGCCTCTCTTGGGGACAGGCCGATGGCTACACCTTC. It specifies CASSLSWGQADGYTF.

This clonotype was picked up a small number of times. The chain recombines TRBV5-5 with TRBJ2-7; 7 positions match TRBD1. V was pared by 0 bases and J by 4 bases, with 4 bases of the junction left unmatched. The germline V gene encodes CDR1 SGHKS and CDR2 YYEKEE (reference sequence). The CDR3 has 14 amino acids. The CDR3: CASSLVTGSYEQYV. Written as DNA, the CDR3 is TGTGCCAGCAGCTTGGTGACAGGGTCGTACGAGCAGTACGTC.

This clonotype was detected once. This sequence joins TRBV5-5 and TRBJ2-6; perhaps TRBD2 as D (6 bases). This CDR3 comprises 15 residues. In germline, CDR1 is SGHKS, CDR2 YYEKEE (reference sequence). V was trimmed by 0 bases and J by 5 bases, leaving 9 bases between them. In DNA form, the CDR3 reads TGTGCCAGCAGCTTGGACGGAGGGTGGGCCAACGTCCTGACTTTC. It yields the protein CASSLDGGWANVLTF.

This clonotype was observed a few times. J is TRBJ2-2 and V is TRBV2; D unresolved. Germline assignment: CDR1 SNHLY and CDR2 FYNNEI. CDR3 length equals 15 residues. V lost 3 bases and J lost 4, with 12 bases in between. The CDR3 here is CASSDLQVVTGELFF. CDR3 DNA sequence: TGTGCCAGCAGTGACCTTCAGGTTGTCACCGGGGAGCTGTTTTTT.

This clonotype was observed at least ten times. The genes are TRBV6-5 and TRBJ2-7; D not certain. With 2 bases removed from V and 3 bases from J, the gap between germline ends came to 17 bases. The germline V gene has CDR1 MNHEY and CDR2 SVGAGI. The CDR3 sequence is 16 residues long. CDR3 sequence: CASSYKGTPRSYEQYV. In DNA form, the CDR3 reads TGTGCCAGCAGTTACAAGGGCACTCCGAGAAGCTACGAGCAGTACGTC.

This clonotype appeared many times. The chain employs TRBV12-3 or TRBV12-4 and TRBJ2-3, with D unresolved. The CDR3 has 12 amino acids. V lost 5 bases and J lost 8, with 11 bases in between. The CDR3 here is CASSVGRATQYF. The CDR3 nucleotides are TGTGCCAGCAGTGTTGGAAGAGCTACGCAGTATTTT.

The chain employs TRBV5-1 and TRBJ2-3; D not resolved. This CDR3 contains 15 residues. The V gene lost 2 bases and the J gene lost 2 bases, with 12 bases spanning the gap. Germline CDR1 SGHRS, CDR2 YFSETQ. CDR3 nucleotides: TGCGCCAGCAGCTTAACCATATTAGCCACAGATACGCAGTATTTT. It codes for CASSLTILATDTQYF. Together with reference TRBV5-1 and TRBJ2-3, the CDR3 gives the full variable domain: KAGVTQTPRYLIKTRGQQVTLSCSPISGHRSVSWYQQTPGQGLQFLFEYFSETQRNKGNFPGRFSGRQFSNSRSEMNVSTLELGDSALYLCASSLTILATDTQYFGPGTRLTVL.

In regard to this clonotype: This could be a read error, since a much larger clone is one nucleotide away. The chain carries TRBV6-1 and TRBJ2-3; 7 nucleotides match TRBD1. V was clipped by 11 bases and J by 2 bases; unmatched bases: 7. The CDR3 extends over 13 amino acids. The germline V gene encodes CDR1 MNHNS and CDR2 SASEGT. As DNA, the CDR3 is TGTGCCGTCGAGGACAGGCCCACAGATACGCAGTATTTT. Its protein is CAVEDRPTDTQYF.

This chain connects TRBV5-6 to TRBJ1-1; the D is unclear. V lost 2 bases and J lost 1, with 9 bases in between. This CDR3 spans 14 amino acids. Germline values: CDR1 SGHDT, CDR2 YYEEEE. The CDR3 is CASSFRLTNTEAFF. In DNA form, the CDR3 reads TGTGCCAGCAGCTTTAGACTCACGAACACTGAAGCTTTCTTT.

This clonotype was counted once. The chain links TRBV29-1 to TRBJ2-1, with TRBD2 matching over 11 bases. The V gene's germline CDR1 is SQVTM and CDR2 ANQGSEA. With V trimmed by 6 bases and J by 3 bases, 7 bases remained unmatched. The CDR3 has 15 residues. The chain's CDR3 is CSVPGLAEDYNEQFF. DNA for the CDR3: TGCAGCGTCCCGGGACTAGCGGAAGACTACAATGAGCAGTTCTTC.

The chain links TRBV6-1 to TRBJ2-3; D assignment may be TRBD1 or TRBD2 (6 bases each). Trimming took 6 bases from V and 4 from J, leaving 20 bases between them. Germline V gene lookup returns CDR1 MNHNS and CDR2 SASEGT. The CDR3 runs to 16 residues. CDR3 sequence reads: CASSPGGRSGADTQYF. For the CDR3, the DNA is TGTGCCAGCAGCCCCGGGGGCAGGTCCGGGGCAGATACGCAGTATTTT.

This chain connects TRBV6-5 to TRBJ2-2; D gene unclear. The CDR3 spans 14 residues. The V gene lost 0 bases and the J gene lost 4 bases, with 6 bases spanning the gap. Per germline, CDR1 MNHEY and CDR2 SVGAGI. The CDR3 loop reads CASSYSIGTGELFF. The CDR3 bases are TGTGCCAGCAGTTACTCGATTGGCACCGGGGAGCTGTTTTTT.

This clonotype was recorded at least ten times. The CDR3 loop reads CASTSNRYGYTF. Written as DNA, the CDR3 is TGTGCCAGCACCTCGAACCGGTATGGCTACACCTTC. V usage is TRBV28 and J usage is TRBJ1-2; no reliable D call. CDR1 is MDHEN and CDR2 is SYDVKM in the germline V gene. The CDR3 runs 12 residues. Deletions cut 7 bases from V and 5 bases from J, with 11 bases between.

This clonotype was detected a few times. CDR3 amino acids: CAISELPDPYEQYF. For the CDR3, the DNA is TGTGCCATCAGTGAGTTACCAGATCCCTACGAGCAGTACTTC. V is TRBV10-3 and J is TRBJ2-7; no definite D call. This CDR3 has 14 amino acids. CDR1 is ENHRY, CDR2 SYGVKD, per germline. V gave up 1 base and J gave up 2 bases, with 9 bases separating them.

This sequence joins TRBV6-1 and TRBJ2-5, with 8 bases identical to TRBD1. CDR3 size: 16 residues. The J segment lost 2 bases and the V segment lost 6 bases, leaving 11 bases of the junction unmatched. Germline CDR1 reads MNHNS; CDR2 reads SASEGT. The chain's CDR3 is CASRRSGTGFQETQYF. The CDR3, as DNA: TGTGCCAGCAGGAGGTCCGGGACAGGATTTCAAGAGACCCAGTACTTC.

The chain links TRBV10-3 to TRBJ2-7, with TRBD1 matching 8 bases. Trimming cost V 2 bases and J 0 bases; bases outside gene matches: 3. CDR1 and CDR2 (germline): ENHRY, SYGVKD. This CDR3 is built from 15 residues. In nucleotides, the CDR3 is TGTGCCATCAGTGAGGGACAGGGAAGCTCCTACGAGCAGTACGTC. Its translation: CAISEGQGSSYEQYV.

In regard to this clonotype: This may come from a read error, since a much larger clone is one base off. The J gene is TRBJ2-7, the V gene TRBV6-5, with D possibly matching TRBD1 (6 bases). The V gene's germline CDR1 is MNHEY and CDR2 SVGAGI. CDR3 length equals 15 residues. The CDR3 DNA follows: TGTTCCAGCAGTTACTCGAAGGGGGACGAATACGAGCAGTACTTC. Amino acids: CSSSYSKGDEYEQYF.

This clonotype was recorded many times. This chain joins TRBV3-1 and TRBJ2-2; D is unclear. The germline CDR1 and CDR2 sequences are LGHDT and YNNKEL (reference sequence). Between the trimmed V and J ends, which lost 1 base and 4 bases, there was a span of 7 bases. CDR3 length: 14 residues. CDR3: CASSQGFGTGELFF. The CDR3 DNA sequence: TGTGCCAGCAGCCAAGGGTTCGGCACCGGGGAGCTGTTTTTT.

There are a few counts of this clonotype. The J gene is TRBJ2-1, the V gene TRBV18; the D is unclear. This CDR3 region has 13 residues. V gave up 6 bases and J gave up 6 bases, with 12 bases separating them. Germline CDR1 is KGHSH and CDR2 is LQKENI. Written as DNA, the CDR3 is TGTGCCAGCTCCCCCGTGGCTGTCAATGAGCAGTTCTTC. Amino acids: CASSPVAVNEQFF.

In this sample, this clonotype turned up many times. The CDR3 nucleotides are TGCGCCAGCAGCCAAGAAGAACAGCGTTCCTACGAGCAGTACTTC. Translating gives CASSQEEQRSYEQYF. V is TRBV4-1 and J is TRBJ2-7, with D hard to call. This CDR3 has 15 amino acids. Trimming took off 0 bases at V and 1 base at J, with 10 bases between the two ends. The germline gives CDR1 MGHRA, CDR2 YSYEKL.

At least ten counts were recorded for this clonotype. This chain's CDR3 is CASSLSSGPYGYTF. The CDR3 DNA follows: TGTGCCAGCAGTCTATCCTCGGGACCATATGGCTACACCTTC. This chain connects TRBV12-3 or TRBV12-4 to TRBJ1-2; possibly TRBD1 for D (5 bases). V lost 5 bases to trimming and J lost 5 bases, with 15 bases between them. This CDR3 spans 14 amino acids.

This clonotype was counted between two and nine times. V and J are TRBV11-2 and TRBJ2-3, with D perhaps TRBD1 or TRBD2 (6 bases each). The V gene lost 5 bases and the J gene lost 7 bases, with 16 bases spanning the gap. The CDR3 has 14 residues. The V gene's germline CDR1 is SGHAT and CDR2 FQNNGV. CDR3 region: CASSHGGRRYTQYF. The CDR3 region has the DNA TGTGCCAGCAGCCACGGGGGCCGTAGGTATACGCAGTATTTT.

V usage is TRBV12-3 or TRBV12-4 and J usage is TRBJ2-5; D is ambiguous. V lost 4 bases to trimming and J lost 0 bases, with 9 bases between them. The CDR3 contains 14 residues. CDR3 region: CASSSPGYQETQYF. The DNA for the CDR3 is TGTGCCAGCAGTTCCCCTGGATACCAAGAGACCCAGTACTTC.

Ten or more counts support this clonotype. CDR3: CASKREATYNEQFF. The CDR3 bases are TGTGCCAGCAAGCGGGAGGCCACCTACAATGAGCAGTTCTTC. V gene TRBV11-3 combines with J gene TRBJ2-1; 9 bases are shared with TRBD2. Germline V gene sequence: CDR1 SGHNT, CDR2 YENEEA. This CDR3 contains 14 residues. V shed 7 bases, J shed 2 bases, and the junction held 3 bases outside the gene matches.